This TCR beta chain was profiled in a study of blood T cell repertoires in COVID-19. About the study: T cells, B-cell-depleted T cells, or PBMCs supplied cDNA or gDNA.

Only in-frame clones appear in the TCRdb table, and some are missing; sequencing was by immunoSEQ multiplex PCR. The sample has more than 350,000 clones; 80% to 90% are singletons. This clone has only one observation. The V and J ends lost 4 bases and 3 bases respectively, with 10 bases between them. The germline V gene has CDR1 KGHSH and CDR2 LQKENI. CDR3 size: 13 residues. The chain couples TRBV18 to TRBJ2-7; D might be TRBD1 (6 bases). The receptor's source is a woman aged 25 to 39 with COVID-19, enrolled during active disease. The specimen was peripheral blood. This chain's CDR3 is CASSQGQNYEQYF. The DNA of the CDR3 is TGTGCCAGCTCACAGGGACAAAACTACGAGCAGTACTTC.